The rows below give T cell receptor beta chains drawn from one sample of a study of blood T cell repertoires in COVID-19. Clones were sequenced by immunoSEQ multiplex PCR, and TCRdb holds only the in-frame ones, with some missing. The table has about 43,000 clones, 87% seen once. The sequencing input was peripheral blood. Source of these receptors: a man between 60 and 70 years old with active COVID-19. Both conserved end residues are part of each CDR3. Each record gives: clone size, J gene, CDR3 length, V gene, D gene, CDR3 DNA, CDR3 protein. D genes are given only for firm matches. Expanded clones get a size class; other rows say once, few or many, or leave the size out.

>.|TRBJ2-7|14|TRBV11-2|TRBD2
TGTGCCAGCAGCGTTAGCGGGAGGGCCAACCAGCAGTACTTC
CASSVSGRANQQYF
>.|TRBJ2-5|14|TRBV28|.
TGTGCCAGCAGTTGGACATCCCGGGAAGAGACCCAGTACTTC
CASSWTSREETQYF
>.|TRBJ1-5|16|TRBV6-2/TRBV6-3|.
TGTGCCAGCAGTTACTGGGGGGGGTTCATTTATCAGCCCCAGCATTTT
CASSYWGGFIYQPQHF
>.|TRBJ1-3|15|TRBV7-3|.
TGTGCCAGCAGCTTACAAGGGGGTCCAGCGGACACCATATATTTT
CASSLQGGPADTIYF
>.|TRBJ1-3|15|TRBV6-6|.
TGTGCCAGCAGTTACGGGGGGGTTTCTGGAAACACCATATATTTT
CASSYGGVSGNTIYF
>.|TRBJ1-5|15|TRBV28|.
TGTGCCAGCAGCTTCATGGGGGGGTCAGGGCAGCCCCAGCATTTT
CASSFMGGSGQPQHF
>few|TRBJ1-5|15|TRBV6-5|TRBD1
TGTGCCAGCAGATTGACAGGGGTCCCACATCAGCCCCAGCATTTT
CASRLTGVPHQPQHF
>.|TRBJ1-5|14|TRBV29-1|.
TGCAGCGTTGTGGCAGGGGATAGCAATCAGCCCCAGCATTTC
CSVVAGDSNQPQHF
>once|TRBJ2-5|12|TRBV7-3|.
TGTGCCAGCAGCCCCGACCAAGAGACCCAGTACTTC
CASSPDQETQYF
>.|TRBJ1-6|17|TRBV5-1|TRBD1
TGCGCCAGCAGCTTAAACTCCGGGACAGGGGGGAATTCACCCCTCCACTTT
CASSLNSGTGGNSPLHF
>few|TRBJ1-5|13|TRBV7-9|TRBD1
TGTGCCAGCAGCCTACAGGGGTATCAGCCCCAGCATTTT
CASSLQGYQPQHF
>.|TRBJ2-7|15|TRBV30|.
TGTGCCTGGAACATAGAGCGGCGGGGCTCCTACGAGCAGTACTTC
CAWNIERRGSYEQYF
>.|TRBJ2-3|12|TRBV19|.
TGTGCCAGTAGTATGGAGGTCGATACGCAGTATTTT
CASSMEVDTQYF
>.|TRBJ1-5|12|TRBV19|.
TGTGCCAGTAGTATAGTTCAGGGGCCCCAGCATTTT
CASSIVQGPQHF
>.|TRBJ2-1|15|TRBV3-1/TRBV3-2|.
TGTGCCAGCAGCCAAGTGAGGGGGGGCTACAATGAGCAGTTCTTC
CASSQVRGGYNEQFF
>.|TRBJ1-2|16|TRBV30|.
TGTGCCTGGAGTACGGGCAGGTCCGGGAATTACGATGGCTACACCTTC
CAWSTGRSGNYDGYTF
>.|TRBJ1-5|14|TRBV19|.
TGTGCCAGTAGTCCGTCGGCCAGGGATCAGCCCCAGCATTTT
CASSPSARDQPQHF
>.|TRBJ1-5|16|TRBV19|TRBD1
TGTGCCAGTAGTACCGCCGGGACAGGTTACAATCAGCCCCAGCATTTT
CASSTAGTGYNQPQHF
>.|TRBJ2-2|14|TRBV19|.
TGTGCCAGTAGGCAACACCAGGGTCCCGGGGAGCTGTTTTTT
CASRQHQGPGELFF
>.|TRBJ2-7|13|TRBV2|.
TGTGCCAGCTCCGGCAGGGAACAAGGGGAGCAGTACTTC
CASSGREQGEQYF
>once|TRBJ2-7|17|TRBV19|TRBD1
TGTGCCAGTAGTATAGGAGGACAGGGGGTTTCGGCCTACGAGCAGTACTTC
CASSIGGQGVSAYEQYF
>.|TRBJ2-7|12|TRBV3-1/TRBV3-2|TRBD2
TGTGCCACCGGGAGGGGATGGTACGAGCAGTACTTC
CATGRGWYEQYF
>.|TRBJ2-1|16|TRBV5-1|TRBD2
TGCGCCAGCAGCTTGGGGGCACTAGCGGGAGCGCAGGAGCAGTTCTTC
CASSLGALAGAQEQFF
>.|TRBJ2-1|15|TRBV7-9|TRBD2
TGTGCCAGCAGCTTAGCCGGGACTACCTACAATGAGCAGTTCTTC
CASSLAGTTYNEQFF
>.|TRBJ2-1|14|TRBV2|TRBD2
TGTGCCAGCATCCCGGGGGGGCCGGGCAATGAGCAGTTCTTC
CASIPGGPGNEQFF
>.|TRBJ1-1|14|TRBV2|TRBD1
TGTGCCAGCAGTAACCTAGGACAGGGGGCGGGGGCTTTCTTT
CASSNLGQGAGAFF
>.|TRBJ1-4|14|TRBV4-1|.
TGCGCCAGCAGCCAAGGGCCACTAATGAAAAAACTGTTTTTT
CASSQGPLMKKLFF
>.|TRBJ1-2|14|TRBV9|.
TGTGCCAGCAGCGTAGTACCAGGGAACTATGGCTACACCTTC
CASSVVPGNYGYTF
>.|TRBJ2-1|15|TRBV5-1|TRBD2
TGCGCCACCAGACCTACTAGCGGACCCTACAATGAGCAGTTCTTC
CATRPTSGPYNEQFF
>once|TRBJ2-1|16|TRBV4-3|TRBD2
TGCGCCAGCAGCCAAGACCGGACTAGCCCCCACAATGAGCAGTTCTTC
CASSQDRTSPHNEQFF
>.|TRBJ1-3|16|TRBV4-1|TRBD1
TGCGCCAGCAGCCAACAAGAGGGGGCGCCTGGAAACACCATATATTTT
CASSQQEGAPGNTIYF
>.|TRBJ2-3|13|TRBV7-2|TRBD1
TGTGCCAGCAGCCCGGGACAGGCGAGCGCGCAGTATTTT
CASSPGQASAQYF
>.|TRBJ2-3|17|TRBV3-1/TRBV3-2|.
TGTGCCAGCAGCCAAGATATCGAGGCTAGCGGCACAGATACGCAGTATTTT
CASSQDIEASGTDTQYF
>.|TRBJ2-7|12|TRBV28|.
TGTGCAGCAGCTCGGGGTCAAGGCGAGCAGTACTTC
CAAARGQGEQYF
>few|TRBJ1-1|13|TRBV6-6|.
TGTGCCAGCAGCCAAGGCAGGGGACGGGAAGCTTTCTTT
CASSQGRGREAFF
>once|TRBJ1-6|13|TRBV12-3/TRBV12-4|TRBD1
TGTGCCAGCACTGGACAGGGTGGCTCACCCCTCCACTTT
CASTGQGGSPLHF
>.|TRBJ1-1|13|TRBV7-9|.
TGTGCCAGCAGCTTATACGGGGAGACTGAAGCTTTCTTT
CASSLYGETEAFF
>.|TRBJ2-1|15|TRBV19|.
TGTGCCAGTAGGAAGACAGGACACTCCTACAATGAGCAGTTCTTC
CASRKTGHSYNEQFF
>once|TRBJ2-6|16|TRBV20-1|.
TGCAGTGCTAGTGAGGGACTCAGCTCTGGGGCCAACGTCCTGACTTTC
CSASEGLSSGANVLTF
>.|TRBJ2-5|15|TRBV18|.
TGTGCCAGCTCACCCCGGGACAACCAAAAAGAGACCCAGTACTTC
CASSPRDNQKETQYF
>.|TRBJ2-2|16|TRBV30|TRBD2
TGTGCCTGGAGTCTGACCTCTAGCGGGAGTCCATCACGGCTGTTTTTT
CAWSLTSSGSPSRLFF
>.|TRBJ2-2|16|TRBV7-3|.
TGTGCCAGCAGCTTAACCAGGACAGAGAACACCGGGGAGCTGTTTTTT
CASSLTRTENTGELFF
>.|TRBJ2-3|19|TRBV24-1|TRBD2
TGTGCCACCAGTGATGTCAACGCGGGGACTAGCGGGGGCACAGATACGCAGTATTTT
CATSDVNAGTSGGTDTQYF
>.|TRBJ2-2|15|TRBV18|TRBD1
TGTGCCAGCTCACTGGACAGGCCGAACACCGGGGAGCTGTTTTTT
CASSLDRPNTGELFF
>.|TRBJ1-5|13|TRBV14|.
TGTGCCAGCAGCCAAGGTCCAGGGCAGCCCCAGCATTTT
CASSQGPGQPQHF
>.|TRBJ1-2|12|TRBV21-1|.
TGTGCCAGCAGCAAAGGGGTGAAGTCGGAGACCTTC
CASSKGVKSETF
>.|TRBJ2-7|12|TRBV5-8|.
TGTGCCAGCAGCGGCACGTACTACGAGCAGTACTTC
CASSGTYYEQYF
>.|TRBJ1-4|13|TRBV12-3/TRBV12-4|.
TGTGCCAGCAGTTTTCTCCGGGGAGAAAAACTGTTTTTT
CASSFLRGEKLFF
>.|TRBJ2-5|16|TRBV7-7|TRBD2
TGTGCTAGCAGCCCGTCACTAGCGGGGGGGGAAGAGACCCAGTACTTC
CASSPSLAGGEETQYF
>.|TRBJ1-1|13|TRBV6-1|.
TGTGCCAGCAGTGACAGGGGTGAGACTGAAGCTTTCTTT
CASSDRGETEAFF